The 28 T cell receptor beta chains below all came from one sample that was sequenced in a study of blood T cell repertoires in COVID-19. TCRdb's copy holds only in-frame clones and misses some; the assay was immunoSEQ multiplex PCR. The sample lists some 97,000 clones; more than 75% were seen once. Material: peripheral blood. All receptors derive from a man aged 25 to 40 in a cohort sampled during active COVID-19.

This chain uses TRBV16 with TRBJ2-7, with D possibly being TRBD1 (7 bases). The CDR3 length is 14 residues. V was shortened by 6 bases and J by 5 bases, with 17 bases between the two germline ends. The germline V gene encodes CDR1 KGHSY and CDR2 FQNENV. CDR3 amino acids: CASRRQGGGDEQYF. DNA for the CDR3: TGTGCCAGCAGGCGACAGGGAGGAGGCGACGAGCAGTACTTC.

CDR3 DNA sequence: TGTGCCAGCAGGGGCCCCGGACAGCCAAAGGGCGAGCAGTACTTC. Its protein is CASRGPGQPKGEQYF. The chain employs TRBV2 and TRBJ2-7, with a weak D call TRBD1 (6 bases). Germline V gene lookup returns CDR1 SNHLY and CDR2 FYNNEI. The CDR3 contains 15 residues. The germline V and J ends were trimmed by 6 bases and 6 bases, with 21 bases remaining between them.

This chain uses TRBV7-2 with TRBJ2-7; the D gene is possibly TRBD1 (6 bases). The CDR3 spans 16 residues. Germline assignment: CDR1 SGHTA and CDR2 FQGNSA. With 1 base removed from V and 2 bases from J, the gap between germline ends came to 15 bases. CDR3 region: CASSLEQGRVAYEQYF. The CDR3, as DNA: TGTGCCAGCAGCTTAGAACAGGGTCGGGTCGCCTACGAGCAGTACTTC.

In its sample, this clone was seen once. This chain uses TRBV7-9 with TRBJ1-6; 7 nucleotides align to TRBD1. V shed 5 bases and J 8 bases; nucleotides not matched to a gene: 3. Germline V CDR1 and CDR2: SEHNR, FQNEAQ (reference sequence). This CDR3 is built from 13 residues. CDR3: CASSPQGDSPLHF. The CDR3 DNA follows: TGTGCCAGCAGCCCGCAGGGGGATTCACCCCTCCACTTT.

The rearrangement uses TRBV7-9 and TRBJ2-3; a possible D gene is TRBD2 (5 bases). Germline lookup yields CDR1 SEHNR and CDR2 FQNEAQ (reference sequence). V was trimmed by 7 bases and J by 0 bases, leaving 14 bases between them. The CDR3 length is 15 residues. The CDR3 reads CASTPPGVSTDTQYF. CDR3 nucleotide sequence: TGTGCCAGCACCCCGCCCGGGGTTAGCACAGATACGCAGTATTTT.

This chain joins TRBV24-1 and TRBJ2-7; 8 nucleotides align to TRBD1. CDR3 size: 15 residues. The trim removed 4 bases at V and 6 bases at J, leaving 10 bases unmatched. Germline V gene lookup returns CDR1 KGHDR and CDR2 SFDVKD. The DNA of the CDR3 is TGTGCCACCAGTGACCCCCGGACAGGGAATGGCGAGCAGTACTTC. As protein: CATSDPRTGNGEQYF.

The chain couples TRBV19 to TRBJ2-5, with TRBD1 as a possible D gene (6 bases). The germline V and J ends were trimmed by 2 bases and 7 bases, with 17 bases remaining between them. The CDR3 is 15 residues long. Germline CDR1 is LNHDA and CDR2 is SQIVND (reference sequence). The CDR3 protein is CASSIKGTRLMTQYF. In nucleotides, the CDR3 is TGTGCCAGTAGTATAAAGGGGACACGGCTCATGACCCAGTACTTC.

The rearrangement links TRBV9 to TRBJ2-2; maybe TRBD2 (6 bases). The germline V gene encodes CDR1 SGDLS and CDR2 YYNGEE. The CDR3 consists of 17 residues. The V and J ends lost 0 bases and 4 bases respectively, with 16 bases between them. The CDR3 region has the DNA TGTGCCAGCAGCGTAGATTGGGGCGGGGCAACCACCGGGGAGCTGTTTTTT. Residues: CASSVDWGGATTGELFF.

The V and J genes are TRBV5-4 and TRBJ1-2; D is undetermined. This CDR3 is 15 amino acids long. Trimming shortened V by 3 bases and J by 8 bases, and 20 bases separated the two germline ends. Germline V gene lookup returns CDR1 SGHNT and CDR2 YYREEE (reference sequence). The CDR3 protein is CASSSYKGGGRGYTF. For the CDR3, the DNA is TGTGCCAGCAGCTCCTATAAGGGTGGAGGAAGAGGCTACACCTTC.

This clone has only a few counts. The V gene is TRBV5-1, the J gene TRBJ2-7; TRBD2 aligns across 10 bases. The CDR3 runs 18 residues. Unmatched junction bases numbered 18, after V lost 4 bases and J lost 5 bases. CDR1 is SGHRS and CDR2 is YFSETQ in the germline V gene. Here the CDR3 DNA reads TGCGCCAGCAGCCCGGCACAAACGCTCGGGACTAGCGTCGACGAGCAGTACTTC. Residues: CASSPAQTLGTSVDEQYF.

The genes are TRBV9 and TRBJ2-7; tentative D call: TRBD1 (5 bases). The germline V gene has CDR1 SGDLS and CDR2 YYNGEE. Trimming shortened V by 2 bases and J by 2 bases, and 14 bases separated the two germline ends. This CDR3 has 15 residues. CDR3 DNA sequence: TGTGCCAGCAGCGTCGAACAGGATGTCACCTACGAGCAGTACTTC. The encoded protein is CASSVEQDVTYEQYF.

V and J are TRBV5-6 and TRBJ1-5, with TRBD1 matching 10 bases. The junction had 5 bases not matched to a gene; V was cut back by 3 bases and J by 8 bases. The CDR3 is made up of 14 amino acids. Per germline, CDR1 SGHDT and CDR2 YYEEEE. CDR3 DNA: TGTGCCAGCAGCTATGGACAGGGGGACAAGCCCCAGCATTTT. It translates to CASSYGQGDKPQHF.

This sequence joins TRBV7-9 and TRBJ1-1; D is unclear. The ends were cut back, 4 bases at V and 4 bases at J, with 13 bases in the middle. Germline values: CDR1 SEHNR, CDR2 FQNEAQ (reference sequence). The CDR3 covers 14 residues. CDR3 bases: TGTGCCAGCAGCTCGCGAGCTTCTGTCACTGAAGCTTTCTTT. It specifies CASSSRASVTEAFF.

The genes are TRBV5-6 and TRBJ1-2; TRBD1 agrees at 11 bases. Germline loops: CDR1 SGHDT, CDR2 YYEEEE. CDR3 length equals 15 residues. J gave up 2 bases and V 3 bases, and 3 bases lay outside the gene matches. DNA of the CDR3: TGTGCCAGCAGCTCTGGACAGGGGGCCAACTATGGCTACACCTTC. Translating gives CASSSGQGANYGYTF.

This chain joins TRBV7-2 and TRBJ2-2; 8 positions agree with TRBD2. The V segment lost 7 bases and the J segment 0 bases; nucleotides outside the gene matches: 4. Germline-derived CDR1 and CDR2 are SGHTA and FQGNSA. This CDR3 region has 15 residues. The CDR3 DNA reads TGTGCCAGCACCGGGGGGGCATCGAACACCGGGGAGCTGTTTTTT. Encoded protein: CASTGGASNTGELFF.

The rearrangement joins TRBV19 to TRBJ2-2, with D perhaps matching TRBD2 (6 bases). CDR3 length: 16 amino acids. V lost 3 bases, J lost 5 bases, and 16 bases lay in between. Per germline, CDR1 LNHDA and CDR2 SQIVND (reference sequence). The CDR3 region has the DNA TGTGCCAGTAGTATCCTCAGGGACTGGACGACCGGGGAGCTGTTTTTT. Its translation: CASSILRDWTTGELFF.

The V and J genes are TRBV7-2 and TRBJ2-5; no clear D. CDR3 length equals 13 residues. V dropped 1 base and J dropped 4 bases, with 7 bases sitting between them. Per the germline V gene, CDR1 is SGHTA and CDR2 is FQGNSA. For the CDR3, the DNA is TGTGCCAGCAGCTTAGAGAGTGGAGAGACCCAGTACTTC. Its protein is CASSLESGETQYF.

The chain uses TRBV6-2 or TRBV6-3 and TRBJ1-2, with 10 bases aligning to TRBD1. Germline CDR1 and CDR2: MNHEY and SVGEGT. This CDR3 is built from 13 residues. V shed 6 bases, J shed 6 bases, and the junction held 4 bases outside the gene matches. CDR3 sequence: CASSLGQGNGYTF. The CDR3 coding sequence is TGTGCCAGCAGCCTGGGACAGGGGAATGGCTACACCTTC.

V is TRBV6-1 and J is TRBJ2-7, with 10 bases matching TRBD2. The CDR3 is 16 residues long. Trimming cost V 1 base and J 6 bases; bases outside gene matches: 9. The V gene's germline CDR1 is MNHNS and CDR2 SASEGT. CDR3 DNA: TGTGCCAGCAGTGAAGGGAGCGGGGGGGAGAGGGGCGAGCAGTACTTC. This translates into CASSEGSGGERGEQYF.

The CDR3 DNA reads as TGTGCCAGCAGTTTCCAAGACAGGTTAAGTCCCGGGGAGCTGTTTTTT. This gives the protein CASSFQDRLSPGELFF. The chain links TRBV27 to TRBJ2-2; a possible D gene is TRBD1 (6 bases). This CDR3 is built from 16 residues. The germline V gene has CDR1 MNHEY and CDR2 SMNVEV (reference sequence). V was cut by 3 bases and J by 6 bases, with 17 bases left in between.

The V and J genes are TRBV7-2 and TRBJ1-2, with 10 bases that match TRBD1. The CDR3 is 15 amino acids. The germline CDR1 and CDR2 sequences are SGHTA and FQGNSA. The J segment lost 7 bases and the V segment lost 0 bases, leaving 5 bases of the junction unmatched. The CDR3 coding sequence is TGTGCCAGCAGCTTAGCCCCGACAGGGGGCTTTGGCTACACCTTC. This gives the protein CASSLAPTGGFGYTF.

This rearrangement joins TRBV19 to TRBJ2-6; D is uncertain. The CDR3 runs 14 residues. V gave up 5 bases and J gave up 0 bases, with 5 bases separating them. The germline V gene has CDR1 LNHDA and CDR2 SQIVND (reference sequence). This CDR3 is CASSLGSGANVLTF. Here the CDR3 DNA reads TGTGCCAGTAGTCTCGGCTCTGGGGCCAACGTCCTGACTTTC.

The chain is built from TRBV2 and TRBJ2-3; 7 bases are shared with TRBD2. The CDR3 is 19 residues long. Germline V lookup: CDR1 SNHLY, CDR2 FYNNEI. The V and J ends lost 3 bases and 4 bases, in that order; junction bases with no gene match: 19. The CDR3 spells CASSDAGTTKPLGADTQYF. The CDR3 coding sequence is TGTGCCAGCAGTGACGCCGGGACTACCAAACCCTTGGGGGCAGATACGCAGTATTTT.

This chain connects TRBV19 to TRBJ1-4; no clear D gene. CDR1 LNHDA and CDR2 SQIVND come from the germline V gene (reference sequence). Trimming took off 1 base at V and 8 bases at J, with 8 bases between the two ends. The CDR3 spans 13 residues. The CDR3 reads CASSIGREEKLFF. CDR3 in DNA: TGTGCCAGTAGTATAGGGAGGGAGGAAAAACTGTTTTTT.

This clone was seen a few times. The chain has TRBV19 and TRBJ1-2; 7 positions match TRBD1. The CDR3 runs 13 residues. Trimming took 5 bases from V and 7 from J; bases not matched to a gene: 7. Germline lookup yields CDR1 LNHDA and CDR2 SQIVND (reference sequence). The CDR3 DNA sequence: TGTGCCAGTAGTTTGGGACAGTATGCTGGCTACACCTTC. Encoded protein: CASSLGQYAGYTF.

This clone was observed a single time. The chain combines TRBV2 with TRBJ1-1; possibly TRBD1 for D (5 bases). The germline V and J ends were trimmed by 6 bases and 9 bases, with 20 bases remaining between them. CDR1 is SNHLY, CDR2 FYNNEI, per germline. The CDR3 runs 14 residues. The CDR3 loop reads CASRPESRDQKAFF. The CDR3 DNA follows: TGTGCCAGCAGACCGGAGTCGCGGGACCAAAAAGCTTTCTTT. The whole variable domain, filled in from reference TRBV2 and TRBJ1-1, reads EPEVTQTPSHQVTQMGQEVILRCVPISNHLYFYWYRQILGQKVEFLVSFYNNEISEKSEIFDDQFSVERPDGSNFTLKIRSTKLEDSAMYFCASRPESRDQKAFFGQGTRLTVV.

The CDR3 coding sequence is TGCGCCAGCAGCCATGACAGGGTCCGGCATGAGCAGTTCTTC. This sequence encodes CASSHDRVRHEQFF. V usage is TRBV4-3 and J usage is TRBJ2-1, with 7 bases aligning to TRBD1. This CDR3 comprises 14 residues. Germline lookup yields CDR1 LGHNA and CDR2 YSLEER. V shed 3 bases and J 8 bases; nucleotides not matched to a gene: 7.

The V and J genes are TRBV10-1 and TRBJ1-5; 8 nucleotides line up with TRBD1. The V gene's germline CDR1 is WNHNN and CDR2 SYGVQD (reference sequence). The ends lost 6 bases at V and 3 bases at J; junction bases unmatched: 7. The CDR3 has 15 amino acids. Written as DNA, the CDR3 is TGCGCCAGCAGCAGGACAGGGTCAAACAATCAGCCCCAGCATTTT. Residues: CASSRTGSNNQPQHF.